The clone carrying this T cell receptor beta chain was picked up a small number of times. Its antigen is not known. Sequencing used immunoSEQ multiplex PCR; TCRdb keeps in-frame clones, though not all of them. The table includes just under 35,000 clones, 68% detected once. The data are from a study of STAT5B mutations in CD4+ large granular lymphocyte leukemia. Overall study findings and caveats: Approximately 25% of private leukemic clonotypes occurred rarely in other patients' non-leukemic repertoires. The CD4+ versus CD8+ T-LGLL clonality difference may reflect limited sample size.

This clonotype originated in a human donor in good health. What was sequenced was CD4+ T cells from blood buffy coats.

CDR3 loop: CSVEEGTGGYSNQPQHF. In nucleotides, the CDR3 is TGCAGCGTTGAAGAGGGGACAGGGGGCTATAGCAATCAGCCCCAGCATTTT. This chain links TRBV29-1 with TRBJ1-5, with 12 nucleotides matching TRBD1. This CDR3 has 17 amino acids. With V trimmed by 0 bases and J by 0 bases, 3 bases remained unmatched. The V gene's germline CDR1 is SQVTM and CDR2 ANQGSEA.